The 23 T cell receptor beta chains reported below all come from one sample, sequenced in a study of shared clonotypes between healthy human individuals. Only in-frame clones appear in the TCRdb table, and some are missing; sequencing was by immunoSEQ multiplex PCR. Counted here are roughly 640,000 clones, roughly 97% occurring once; the ten biggest clones make up 0.045% to 0.07%. Input material: naive CD4+ T cells sorted from blood. Subset reported: CD45RA+ positively selected. These receptors were taken from a woman in her 30s in good health.

A remark on this clone: This sample also contains other DNA sequences that code for the same CDR3. This chain links TRBV28 with TRBJ1-1; possibly TRBD1 for D (5 bases). The germline V gene encodes CDR1 MDHEN and CDR2 SYDVKM. V was pared by 1 base and J by 4 bases, with 10 bases between. CDR3 length equals 14 residues. CDR3 in DNA: TGTGCCAGCAGTTTATTTCAGGGTACCACTGAAGCTTTCTTT. This codes for CASSLFQGTTEAFF.

The CDR3 DNA follows: TGTGCCAGCAGCCCGGACGGCAATCAGCCCCAGCATTTT. Protein product: CASSPDGNQPQHF. The genes are TRBV7-2 and TRBJ1-5; D is unclear. With 5 bases removed from V and 2 bases from J, the gap between germline ends came to 7 bases. CDR1 and CDR2 (germline): SGHTA, FQGNSA. The CDR3 is made up of 13 amino acids.

The rearrangement uses TRBV4-1 and TRBJ2-1, with D uncertain. The CDR3 runs 16 residues. V lost 0 bases, J lost 0 bases, and 9 bases lay in between. CDR1 and CDR2 from the germline V gene are MGHRA and YSYEKL. CDR3 protein: CASSQEWGSSYNEQFF. The CDR3 region has the DNA TGCGCCAGCAGCCAAGAATGGGGAAGCTCCTACAATGAGCAGTTCTTC.

This clone was observed a few times. The chain employs TRBV5-1 and TRBJ2-5, with TRBD2 identical over 7 bases. The germline CDR1 and CDR2 sequences are SGHRS and YFSETQ. With V trimmed by 0 bases and J by 5 bases, 4 bases remained unmatched. This CDR3 is built from 14 residues. The DNA of the CDR3 is TGCGCCAGCAGCTTGGAACTAGCGATGGAGACCCAGTACTTC. This codes for CASSLELAMETQYF.

V is TRBV4-1 and J is TRBJ1-5, with TRBD1 as a possible D gene (5 bases). The V gene's germline CDR1 is MGHRA and CDR2 YSYEKL. Trimming stripped 1 base from V and 8 bases from J, with 21 bases between. The CDR3 sequence is 17 residues long. CDR3 DNA: TGCGCCAGCAGCCAAGGCGGGGGGGATGGTTTTTTTGAGCCCCAGCATTTT. It yields the protein CASSQGGGDGFFEPQHF.

The V and J genes are TRBV10-3 and TRBJ2-5; D is unclear. The V gene lost 6 bases and the J gene lost 11 bases, with 13 bases spanning the gap. This CDR3 has 11 amino acids. Germline-derived CDR1 and CDR2 are ENHRY and SYGVKD. The DNA of the CDR3 is TGTGCCATCAGCCCAGGACCTTCGCAGTACTTC. This gives the protein CAISPGPSQYF.

There are a few counts of this clone. This chain connects TRBV2 to TRBJ1-1; D not resolved. The CDR3 length is 12 residues. Trimming removed 7 bases at V and 7 bases at J, with 13 bases between. The V gene's germline CDR1 is SNHLY and CDR2 FYNNEI. The CDR3 nucleotides are TGTGCCAGCACGGCGGGAGTTGGTGAAGCTTTCTTT. Encoded protein: CASTAGVGEAFF.

The V gene is TRBV19, the J gene TRBJ1-2; 8 bases align to TRBD1. V dropped 7 bases and J dropped 3; count of bases not matched to a gene: 4. In germline, CDR1 is LNHDA, CDR2 SQIVND (reference sequence). This CDR3 has 13 residues. DNA for the CDR3: TGTGCCAGTAAGGACAGGGAGGACTATGGCTACACCTTC. Protein sequence: CASKDREDYGYTF.

This clone came up once. The gene calls are TRBV2 and TRBJ1-3, with unresolved D. The V gene lost 4 bases and the J gene lost 4 bases, with 5 bases spanning the gap. From germline, CDR1 is SNHLY and CDR2 FYNNEI. CDR3 length: 12 residues. The CDR3 nucleotides read TGTGCCAGCAGTGTACGGGGAAACACCATATATTTT. This codes for CASSVRGNTIYF.

This clone has only one observation. This chain links TRBV9 with TRBJ2-7, with 8 bases identical to TRBD1. CDR3 length equals 14 residues. Per the germline V gene, CDR1 is SGDLS and CDR2 is YYNGEE. V dropped 6 bases and J dropped 0; count of bases not matched to a gene: 5. The DNA for the CDR3 is TGTGCCAGCACCCCGGGACAGGTCTCCTACGAGCAGTACTTC. It specifies CASTPGQVSYEQYF.

This rearrangement joins TRBV6-5 to TRBJ2-7; 8 bases are shared with TRBD1. The CDR3 covers 15 residues. Germline CDR1 reads MNHEY; CDR2 reads SVGAGI. V was clipped by 0 bases and J by 3 bases; unmatched bases: 4. Here the CDR3 DNA reads TGTGCCAGCAGTTACTCGAGAACAGGGGGCTACGAGCAGTACTTC. The encoded protein is CASSYSRTGGYEQYF.

V usage is TRBV18 and J usage is TRBJ1-2; D is possibly TRBD1 (5 bases). V gave up 3 bases and J gave up 4 bases, with 12 bases separating them. CDR1 and CDR2 (germline): KGHSH, LQKENI. The CDR3 contains 14 residues. The CDR3, as DNA: TGTGCCAGCTCACCGGGGGAACAAGCCTATGGCTACACCTTC. This gives the protein CASSPGEQAYGYTF. Full variable domain (rest looked up from reference TRBV18 and TRBJ1-2): NAGVMQNPRHLVRRRGQEARLRCSPMKGHSHVYWYRQLPEEGLKFMVYLQKENIIDESGMPKERFSAEFPKEGPSILRIQQVVRGDSAAYFCASSPGEQAYGYTFGSGTRLTVV.

The rearrangement uses TRBV6-1 and TRBJ2-7; 11 bases match TRBD1. Germline V gene lookup returns CDR1 MNHNS and CDR2 SASEGT. The V segment lost 5 bases and the J segment 2 bases; nucleotides outside the gene matches: 2. This CDR3 contains 14 residues. CDR3 sequence: CASSLDRGPYEQYF. As DNA, the CDR3 is TGTGCCAGCAGTTTGGACAGGGGGCCCTACGAGCAGTACTTC.

The chain uses TRBV5-1 and TRBJ2-4; 8 bases match TRBD2. Germline loops: CDR1 SGHRS, CDR2 YFSETQ. V lost 2 bases to trimming and J lost 1 base; unmatched junction nucleotides: 14. The length of the CDR3 is 19 residues. CDR3 in amino acids: CASSLPAGVSTPAKNIQYF. CDR3 DNA: TGCGCCAGCAGCTTACCAGCGGGAGTATCCACGCCGGCCAAAAACATTCAGTACTTC.

This chain links TRBV5-6 with TRBJ1-4, with D possibly TRBD1 on 6 matching bases. Germline loops: CDR1 SGHDT, CDR2 YYEEEE. The ends were cut back, 1 base at V and 7 bases at J, with 11 bases in the middle. The CDR3 spans 14 residues. This chain's CDR3 is CASSLFRGVEKLFF. CDR3 sequence (DNA): TGTGCCAGCAGCTTGTTCAGGGGAGTTGAAAAACTGTTTTTT.

This clone was seen only once. The rearrangement uses TRBV19 and TRBJ2-7; a weak D match, TRBD1 (5 bases). The V gene's germline CDR1 is LNHDA and CDR2 SQIVND (reference sequence). This CDR3 contains 17 residues. The V and J ends lost 7 bases and 3 bases respectively, with 25 bases between them. The CDR3 here is CASIGLGQGGLDYEQYF. The CDR3 coding sequence is TGTGCCAGTATTGGATTGGGGCAAGGTGGTTTGGACTACGAGCAGTACTTC.

This chain uses TRBV27 with TRBJ2-3; possibly TRBD2 for D (6 bases). Germline-derived CDR1 and CDR2 are MNHEY and SMNVEV (reference sequence). V lost 5 bases and J 0 bases, leaving 15 bases between the germline ends. The CDR3 length is 16 residues. The CDR3 here is CASSPIPSGSTDTQYF. CDR3 bases: TGTGCCAGCAGTCCCATCCCCAGCGGGAGCACAGATACGCAGTATTTT.

The chain combines TRBV20-1 with TRBJ1-4; the D gene is possibly TRBD1 (5 bases). The germline gives CDR1 DFQATT, CDR2 SNEGSKA (reference sequence). Trimming cost V 6 bases and J 13 bases, with 12 bases left between them. The CDR3 contains 10 residues. CDR3 in DNA: TGCAGTGCCTTGGGGGTCGGACTGTTTTTT. Translating it yields CSALGVGLFF.

This chain connects TRBV7-8 to TRBJ2-5; 12 bases match TRBD2. Per the germline V gene, CDR1 is SGHVS and CDR2 is FQNEAQ. There are 17 residues in the CDR3. Trimming at V came to 4 bases and at J to 3 bases, leaving 9 bases not matched to a gene. CDR3 region: CASSSYGLAGSEETQYF. In DNA, the CDR3 is TGTGCCAGCAGCTCCTACGGACTAGCGGGAAGTGAAGAGACCCAGTACTTC.

The genes are TRBV6-6 and TRBJ1-3; D is unresolved. The CDR3 has 13 amino acids. V was clipped by 4 bases and J by 0 bases, with 4 bases between them. CDR1 is MNHNY, CDR2 SVGAGI, per germline (reference sequence). Here the CDR3 reads CASSSNSGNTIYF. The DNA for the CDR3 is TGTGCCAGCAGTTCCAACTCTGGAAACACCATATATTTT.

This clone was detected only once. The CDR3 loop reads CASSGTGGSSNTGELFF. CDR3 DNA sequence: TGTGCCAGCAGCGGCACAGGGGGCTCGTCGAACACCGGGGAGCTGTTTTTT. The J gene is TRBJ2-2, the V gene TRBV5-4; 9 bases match TRBD1. V was pared by 4 bases and J by 0 bases, with 7 bases of the junction left unmatched. Germline V gene data show CDR1 as SGHNT and CDR2 as YYREEE (reference sequence). The CDR3 is 17 residues long.

The V and J genes are TRBV29-1 and TRBJ1-1, with D maybe TRBD1 (6 bases). V lost 8 bases, J lost 0 bases, and 16 bases lay in between. Germline CDR1 reads SQVTM; CDR2 reads ANQGSEA. This CDR3 spans 14 amino acids. The CDR3: CSHLRGTLNTEAFF. In DNA, the CDR3 is TGCAGCCACCTCCGGGGGACACTGAACACTGAAGCTTTCTTT.

The chain joins TRBV7-6 to TRBJ2-1, with D unresolved. Germline CDR1 reads SGHVS; CDR2 reads FNYEAQ. V was cut by 1 base and J by 10 bases, with 14 bases left in between. CDR3 length: 14 residues. The CDR3 DNA reads TGTGCCAGCAGCTTAGGGCCGCCCCCTCTAGAGCAGTTCTTC. As protein: CASSLGPPPLEQFF.